This T cell receptor (beta chain) was found in a study of shared clonotypes between healthy human individuals. Overall study findings and caveats: With a few donors compared, 4% to 5.5% of naive CD4 clonotypes were shared.

The CDR3 runs to 16 residues. V gave up 5 bases and J gave up 3 bases; unmatched junction bases: 11. Germline V gene sequence: CDR1 SEHNR, CDR2 FQNEAQ (reference sequence). The data were produced by immunoSEQ multiplex PCR, yet TCRdb's version contains in-frame clones alone and is incomplete. The sample contains 800,000 or so clones, roughly 96% of which appear only once. The naive CD8 subset, CD45RO-negative cells positively selected for CCR7, excluded terminally differentiated effector memory CD45RA+ cells. On this clone itself: The antigen is undetermined.

The receptor's source is a man aged 25-40 years in good health. The chain recombines TRBV7-9 with TRBJ2-3, with 7 positions matching TRBD1. Sequences were obtained from naive CD8+ T cells sorted from blood. This CDR3 reads CASSTRTGIFTDTQYF. DNA of the CDR3: TGTGCCAGCAGCACCAGGACAGGCATATTTACAGATACGCAGTATTTT. The full variable domain, its missing parts supplied by reference TRBV7-9 and TRBJ2-3, is DTGVSQNPRHKITKRGQNVTFRCDPISEHNRLYWYRQTLGQGPEFLTYFQNEAQLEKSRLLSDRFSAERPKGSFSTLEIQRTEQGDSAMYLCASSTRTGIFTDTQYFGPGTRLTVL.